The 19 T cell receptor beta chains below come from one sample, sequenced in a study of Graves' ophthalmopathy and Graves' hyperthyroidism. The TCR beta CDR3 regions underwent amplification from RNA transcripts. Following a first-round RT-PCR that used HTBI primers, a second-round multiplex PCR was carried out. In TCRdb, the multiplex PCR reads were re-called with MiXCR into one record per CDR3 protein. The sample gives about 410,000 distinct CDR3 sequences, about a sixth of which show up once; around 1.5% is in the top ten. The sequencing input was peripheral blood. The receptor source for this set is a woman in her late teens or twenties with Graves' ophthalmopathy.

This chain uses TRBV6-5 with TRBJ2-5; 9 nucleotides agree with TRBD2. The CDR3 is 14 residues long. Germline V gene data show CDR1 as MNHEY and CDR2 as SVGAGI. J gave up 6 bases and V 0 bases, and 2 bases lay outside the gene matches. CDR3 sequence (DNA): TGTGCCAGCAGTTACTCCGGACTAGCGCAGACCCAGTACTTC. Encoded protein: CASSYSGLAQTQYF.

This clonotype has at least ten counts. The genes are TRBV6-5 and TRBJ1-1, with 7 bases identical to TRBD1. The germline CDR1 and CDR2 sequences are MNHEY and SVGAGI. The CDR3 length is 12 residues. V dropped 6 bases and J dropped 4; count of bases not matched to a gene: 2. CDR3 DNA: TGTGCCAGCAGGACAGGGAGCACTGAAGCTTTCTTT. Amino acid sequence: CASRTGSTEAFF.

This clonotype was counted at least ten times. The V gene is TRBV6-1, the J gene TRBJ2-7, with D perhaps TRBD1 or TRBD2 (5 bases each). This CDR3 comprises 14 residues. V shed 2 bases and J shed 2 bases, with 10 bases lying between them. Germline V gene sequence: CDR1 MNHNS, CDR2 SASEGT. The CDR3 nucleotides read TGTGCCAGCAGTGAACTGGGGGATCCCTACGAGCAGTACTTC. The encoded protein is CASSELGDPYEQYF.

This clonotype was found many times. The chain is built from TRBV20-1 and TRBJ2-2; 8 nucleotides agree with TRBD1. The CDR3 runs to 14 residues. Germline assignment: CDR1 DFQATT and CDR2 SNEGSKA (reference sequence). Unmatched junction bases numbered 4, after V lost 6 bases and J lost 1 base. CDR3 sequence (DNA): TGCAGTGCCGCCGGGACAGGGAACACCGGGGAGCTGTTTTTT. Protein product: CSAAGTGNTGELFF.

CDR3 bases: TGTGCCAGCGAGTCCTCGAAGGGGGAAGAGACCCAGTACTTC. The encoded protein is CASESSKGEETQYF. The chain joins TRBV6-5 to TRBJ2-5; D perhaps matches TRBD1 (6 bases). Trimming left V 8 bases short and J 3 bases short, with 16 bases between. The CDR3 has 14 amino acids. Germline CDR1 MNHEY, CDR2 SVGAGI.

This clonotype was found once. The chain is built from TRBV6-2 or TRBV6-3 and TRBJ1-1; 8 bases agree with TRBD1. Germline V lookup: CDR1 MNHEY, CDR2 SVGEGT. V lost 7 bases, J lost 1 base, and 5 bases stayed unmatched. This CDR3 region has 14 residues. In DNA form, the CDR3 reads TGTGCCAGCACTTTCGACAGGGGGAACACTGAAGCTTTCTTT. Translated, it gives CASTFDRGNTEAFF.

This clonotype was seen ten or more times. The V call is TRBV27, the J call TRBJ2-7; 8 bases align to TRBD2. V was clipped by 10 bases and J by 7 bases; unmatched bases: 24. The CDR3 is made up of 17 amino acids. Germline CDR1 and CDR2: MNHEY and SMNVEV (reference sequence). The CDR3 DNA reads TGTGCCACCGGCCTTAGGACAGTAGCGGGGAGCCTCAGGGAGCAGTACTTC. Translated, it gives CATGLRTVAGSLREQYF.

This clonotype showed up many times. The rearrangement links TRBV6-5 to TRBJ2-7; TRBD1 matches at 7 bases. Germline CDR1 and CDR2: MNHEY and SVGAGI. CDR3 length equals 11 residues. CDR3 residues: CETGNSYEQYF. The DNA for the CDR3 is TGTGAGACAGGGAACTCCTACGAGCAGTACTTC.

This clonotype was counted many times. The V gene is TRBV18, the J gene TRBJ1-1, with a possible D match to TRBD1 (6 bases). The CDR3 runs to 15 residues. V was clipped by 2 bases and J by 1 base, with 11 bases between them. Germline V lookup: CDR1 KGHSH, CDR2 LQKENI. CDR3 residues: CASSPIGQTNTEAFF. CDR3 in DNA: TGTGCCAGCTCACCAATCGGACAGACGAACACTGAAGCTTTCTTT.

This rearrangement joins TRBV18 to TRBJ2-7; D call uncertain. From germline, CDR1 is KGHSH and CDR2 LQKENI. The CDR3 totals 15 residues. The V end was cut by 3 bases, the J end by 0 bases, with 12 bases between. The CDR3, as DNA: TGTGCCAGCTCACCGAGAACAATCAGCTCCTACGAGCAGTACTTC. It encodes CASSPRTISSYEQYF.

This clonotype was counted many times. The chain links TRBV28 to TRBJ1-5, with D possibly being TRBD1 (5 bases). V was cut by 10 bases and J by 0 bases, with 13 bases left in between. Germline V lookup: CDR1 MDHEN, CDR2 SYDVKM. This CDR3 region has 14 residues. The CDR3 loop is CAIQRGYSNQPQHF. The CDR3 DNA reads TGTGCCATCCAAAGGGGATATAGCAATCAGCCCCAGCATTTT.

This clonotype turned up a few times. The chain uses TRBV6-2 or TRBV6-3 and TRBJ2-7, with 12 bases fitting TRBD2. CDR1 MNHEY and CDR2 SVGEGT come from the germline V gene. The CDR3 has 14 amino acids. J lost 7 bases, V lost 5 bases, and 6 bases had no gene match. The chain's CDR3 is CASSRLAGVWEQYF. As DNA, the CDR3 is TGTGCCAGCAGTCGACTAGCGGGAGTCTGGGAGCAGTACTTC.

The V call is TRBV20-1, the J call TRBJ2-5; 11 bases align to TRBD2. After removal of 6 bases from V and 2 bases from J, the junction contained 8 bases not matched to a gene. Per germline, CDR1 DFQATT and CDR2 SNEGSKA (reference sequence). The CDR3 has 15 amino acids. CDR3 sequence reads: CSAVSGRGEQETQYF. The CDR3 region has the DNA TGCAGTGCGGTTAGCGGGAGGGGGGAGCAAGAGACCCAGTACTTC.

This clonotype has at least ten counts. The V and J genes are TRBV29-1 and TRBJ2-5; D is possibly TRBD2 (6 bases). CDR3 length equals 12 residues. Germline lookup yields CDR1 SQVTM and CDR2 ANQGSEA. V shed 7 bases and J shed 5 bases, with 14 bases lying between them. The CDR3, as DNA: TGCAGCGGCCTTCTGGGGAGGGAGACCCAGTACTTC. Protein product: CSGLLGRETQYF.

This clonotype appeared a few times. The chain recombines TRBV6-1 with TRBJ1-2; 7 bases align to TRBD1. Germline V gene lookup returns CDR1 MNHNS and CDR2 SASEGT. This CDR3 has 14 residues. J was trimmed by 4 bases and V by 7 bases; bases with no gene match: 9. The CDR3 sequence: CASTQGDTFYGYTF. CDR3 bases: TGTGCCAGCACCCAGGGGGACACTTTCTATGGCTACACCTTC.

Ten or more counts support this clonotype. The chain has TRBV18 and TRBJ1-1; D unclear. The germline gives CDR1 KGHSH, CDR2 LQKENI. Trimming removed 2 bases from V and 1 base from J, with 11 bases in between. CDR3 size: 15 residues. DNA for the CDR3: TGTGCCAGCTCACCAATGCGCAGGCCGAACACTGAAGCTTTCTTT. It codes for CASSPMRRPNTEAFF.

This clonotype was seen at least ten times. The chain's CDR3 is CASSDRDRDDEQYF. The CDR3 DNA is TGTGCCAGCAGTGACAGGGACAGGGACGACGAGCAGTACTTC. This chain uses TRBV6-1 with TRBJ2-7; TRBD1 aligns across 9 bases. Trimming at V came to 3 bases and at J to 5 bases, leaving 5 bases not matched to a gene. Germline-derived CDR1 and CDR2 are MNHNS and SASEGT. This CDR3 is 14 amino acids long.

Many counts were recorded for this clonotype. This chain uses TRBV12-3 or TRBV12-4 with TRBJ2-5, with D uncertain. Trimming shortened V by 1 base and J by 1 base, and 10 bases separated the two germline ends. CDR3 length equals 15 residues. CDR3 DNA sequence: TGTGCCAGCAGTTTAGGAGGAGCGACCCAAGAGACCCAGTACTTC. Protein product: CASSLGGATQETQYF.

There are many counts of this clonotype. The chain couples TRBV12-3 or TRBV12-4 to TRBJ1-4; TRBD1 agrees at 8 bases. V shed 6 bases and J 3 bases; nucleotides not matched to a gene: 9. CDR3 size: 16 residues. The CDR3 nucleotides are TGTGCCAGCAGCACGATTACAGGGGGGTCTAATGAAAAACTGTTTTTT. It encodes CASSTITGGSNEKLFF.